This T cell receptor beta chain derives from a study of beta chain features in type 1 diabetes. Expressed TCRB transcripts were sequenced because the entire RNA isolate underwent reverse transcription. Using immunoSEQ multiplex PCR, the repertoire was profiled, and TCRdb retains in-frame clones only, with some absent. The data contain about 25,000 clones, roughly 70% of them singletons. V trimming: 5 bases; J trimming: 2 bases; junction bases outside the gene matches: 6. In germline, CDR1 is SGHNT, CDR2 YYREEE (reference sequence). CDR3 size: 14 residues. Findings of the study overall: TCRB CDR3s were moderately but significantly shorter in Type 1 diabetes patients in all four CD4+ subsets. Individuals with type 1 diabetes displayed fewer insertions and more deletions at VDJ junctions. In the patient group, naive, central memory and Treg TCRB repertoires seemed more alike than in the healthy donor group. Amplification by PCR could prefer shorter templates, with the same effect in patients and controls.

Details on this clone: The antigen is unknown.

Sequences were obtained from stem cell memory CD4+ T cells from blood. V usage is TRBV5-4 and J usage is TRBJ1-2, with 7 bases that match TRBD1. The TCR was taken from a middle-aged woman with type 1 diabetes. The CDR3, as DNA: TGTGCCAGCAGACTGACAGGGCGAAACTATGGCTACACCTTC. Its protein is CASRLTGRNYGYTF. The full variable domain, rest sourced from reference TRBV5-4 and TRBJ1-2, is ETGVTQSPTHLIKTRGQQVTLRCSSQSGHNTVSWYQQALGQGPQFIFQYYREEENGRGNFPPRFSGLQFPNYSSELNVNALELDDSALYLCASRLTGRNYGYTFGSGTRLTVV.